This T cell receptor beta chain was identified during a study of T cell clones after liver transplantation. Sequencing used immunoSEQ multiplex PCR; TCRdb keeps in-frame clones, though not all of them. The data contain approximately 65,000 clones, almost 95% of them singletons. The CDR3 runs to 14 residues. Germline assignment: CDR1 LNHDA and CDR2 SQIVND (reference sequence). Trimming removed 10 bases from V and 0 bases from J; junction bases left unmatched: 6. The source material was CD4+ T cells from blood, sampled nearly 26 months after liver transplant. The TCR was taken from a human patient who received a liver transplant. The graft donor may account for some of the T cells. The genes are TRBV19 and TRBJ1-3; 7 bases align to TRBD1. The CDR3: CATWTGSSGNTIYF. The CDR3 region has the DNA TGTGCCACCTGGACAGGAAGCTCTGGAAACACCATATATTTT.